The clone carrying this T cell receptor (beta chain) was counted ten times or more. Its antigen is not identified. Amplification yielded TCR beta CDR3 regions, with RNA transcripts as the source. The primer set for the first-round RT-PCR of the TCR CDR3 was HTBI. TCRdb re-analysed the multiplex PCR reads in MiXCR, keeping a single row per CDR3 protein. Among a few hundred thousand distinct CDR3 sequences listed, roughly an eighth were seen once. This entry belongs to a study of T cells in Graves' hyperthyroidism and ophthalmopathy. Study outcomes and limitations: Blood also contained most expanded thyroid clonotypes above 0.001.

Each 10 ml fresh peripheral blood draw supplied the PBMCs. V was clipped by 0 bases and J by 2 bases, with 5 bases between them. CDR1 and CDR2 (germline): LGHNT, FRNRAP. The CDR3 extends over 14 amino acids. This chain links TRBV12-5 with TRBJ2-1; no reliable D call. The receptor was derived from a woman between 40 and 50 years old with Graves' ophthalmopathy. Sample: blood. CDR3 region: CASGLVLAYNEQFF. The CDR3 DNA is TGTGCTAGTGGTTTGGTGTTAGCCTACAATGAGCAGTTCTTC. Supplemented by reference TRBV12-5 and TRBJ2-1, the full variable domain reads DARVTQTPRHKVTEMGQEVTMRCQPILGHNTVFWYRQTMMQGLELLAYFRNRAPLDDSGMPKDRFSAEMPDATLATLKIQPSEPRDSAVYFCASGLVLAYNEQFFGPGTRLTVL.